The 22 T cell receptor beta chains in this list originate from one sample, sequenced in a study of blood T cells in healthy people across ages. It was with a sample-barcoded 5' primer and a J-beta primer mix that a second PCR of about 6 to 12 cycles was run. Each CDR3 protein is one row after TCRdb ran MiXCR on the 5' RACE reads. The repertoire includes approximately 2,000,000 distinct CDR3 sequences, roughly two fifths of them detected once, and under 25% sits in the top ten. What was sequenced was blood. The receptor source for this set is a human donor in good health.

The chain recombines TRBV11-2 with TRBJ2-3; 7 bases line up with TRBD2. Germline CDR1 reads SGHAT; CDR2 reads FQNNGV. The CDR3 extends over 21 amino acids. Trimming at V came to 6 bases and at J to 1 base, leaving 25 bases not matched to a gene. Here the CDR3 DNA reads TGTGCCAGCAGACCAGCGGGGCGGCGGCTAGCGGCCCGGTCTCGCACAGATACGCAGTATTTT. The encoded protein is CASRPAGRRLAARSRTDTQYF.

The rearrangement links TRBV6-5 to TRBJ2-1, with D possibly TRBD1 on 6 matching bases. The CDR3 is 16 amino acids. In germline, CDR1 is MNHEY, CDR2 SVGAGI. V lost 6 bases and J lost 0, with 15 bases in between. CDR3 nucleotide sequence: TGTGCCAGCAGGAGGCCGGGACACTCCTCCTACAATGAGCAGTTCTTC. Amino acid sequence: CASRRPGHSSYNEQFF.

V and J are TRBV5-5 and TRBJ2-6; D perhaps matches TRBD2 (6 bases). Germline loops: CDR1 SGHKS, CDR2 YYEKEE (reference sequence). V was clipped by 5 bases and J by 0 bases, with 15 bases between them. CDR3 length: 17 amino acids. The CDR3 loop reads CASSWVTGDSGANVLTF. DNA of the CDR3: TGTGCCAGCAGTTGGGTCACGGGAGACTCTGGGGCCAACGTCCTGACTTTC. The whole variable domain, filled in from reference TRBV5-5 and TRBJ2-6, reads DAGVTQSPTHLIKTRGQQVTLRCSPISGHKSVSWYQQVLGQGPQFIFQYYEKEERGRGNFPDRFSARQFPNYSSELNVNALLLGDSALYLCASSWVTGDSGANVLTFGAGSRLTVL.

This chain connects TRBV15 to TRBJ2-1; 7 bases match TRBD2. Germline CDR1 reads LNHNV; CDR2 reads YYDKDF (reference sequence). This CDR3 is built from 13 residues. Trimming cost V 11 bases and J 6 bases; bases outside gene matches: 10. CDR3 sequence reads: CAAEKGRGNEQFF. CDR3 bases: TGTGCCGCCGAGAAAGGGAGGGGCAATGAGCAGTTCTTC.

This clonotype appeared a few times. V is TRBV9 and J is TRBJ1-2; weak D call: TRBD1 (5 bases). CDR3 length equals 17 residues. Germline CDR1 is SGDLS and CDR2 is YYNGEE. Trimming took off 1 base at V and 1 base at J, with 17 bases between the two ends. The CDR3 bases are TGTGCCAGCAGCGTATCACAGGACATTTTTAGTAACTATGGCTACACCTTC. As protein: CASSVSQDIFSNYGYTF.

The chain joins TRBV28 to TRBJ2-4; D possibly corresponds to TRBD1 (6 bases). The J call may be wrong; the DNA end is better matched by TRBJ2-7. This CDR3 has 16 amino acids. The V gene's germline CDR1 is MDHEN and CDR2 SYDVKM. For the CDR3, the DNA is TGTGCCAGCAGTGGCGTTTTTTCAGGGGCCTACTACGAGCAGTACTTC. Translated, it gives CASSGVFSGAYYEQYF.

As concerns this clonotype: One end of the junction is discordant with germline, which a read error may explain. The chain combines TRBV29-1 with TRBJ1-1, with a weak D call TRBD1 (5 bases). The germline V gene encodes CDR1 SQVTM and CDR2 ANQGSEA. CDR3 length: 13 amino acids. DNA of the CDR3: TGCAGCGCTGAAATCCCAGGGAGGACTGAAGCTTTCTTT. It yields the protein CSAEIPGRTEAFF.

This clonotype appeared a single time. A much larger clone differs by one base, so this may be a read error. This chain connects TRBV10-3 to TRBJ2-6, with a tentative D call TRBD1 (5 bases). Germline assignment: CDR1 ENHRY and CDR2 SYGVKD. The CDR3 length is 14 residues. This CDR3 is CATYDSSGVNVLTF. CDR3 nucleotides: TGTGCCACCTACGACAGCTCTGGGGTCAACGTCCTGACTTTC.

The J gene is TRBJ1-2, the V gene TRBV29-1; D unresolved. Germline loops: CDR1 SQVTM, CDR2 ANQGSEA. This CDR3 is 12 amino acids long. The V gene lost 3 bases and the J gene lost 5 bases, with 10 bases spanning the gap. CDR3 in amino acids: CSVDKGLYGYTF. The DNA for the CDR3 is TGCAGCGTTGACAAGGGATTATATGGCTACACCTTC. Complete variable domain (other parts from reference TRBV29-1 and TRBJ1-2): SAVISQKPSRDICQRGTSLTIQCQVDSQVTMMFWYRQQPGQSLTLIATANQGSEATYESGFVIDKFPISRPNLTFSTLTVSNMSPEDSSIYLCSVDKGLYGYTFGSGTRLTVV.

This clonotype has more than one count but fewer than ten. CDR3 in amino acids: CASSVSAENIQYF. The CDR3 bases are TGTGCCAGCAGCGTATCAGCAGAAAACATTCAGTACTTC. The gene calls are TRBV9 and TRBJ2-4; D not certain. This CDR3 region has 13 residues. The ends were cut back, 1 base at V and 5 bases at J, with 7 bases in the middle. CDR1 is SGDLS, CDR2 YYNGEE, per germline. Variable domain in full (rest from reference TRBV9 and TRBJ2-4): DSGVTQTPKHLITATGQRVTLRCSPRSGDLSVYWYQQSLDQGLQFLIQYYNGEERAKGNILERFSAQQFPDLHSELNLSSLELGDSALYFCASSVSAENIQYFGAGTRLSVL.

The rearrangement uses TRBV20-1 and TRBJ2-2; D possibly uses TRBD1 or TRBD2 (5 bases each). Trimming removed 6 bases at V and 5 bases at J, with 10 bases between. The CDR3 spans 12 residues. CDR1 DFQATT and CDR2 SNEGSKA come from the germline V gene (reference sequence). CDR3 sequence: CSAPGPTGELFF. CDR3 coding DNA: TGCAGTGCCCCGGGACCTACCGGGGAGCTGTTTTTT.

The chain employs TRBV27 and TRBJ2-5, with 12 nucleotides matching TRBD1. The CDR3 has 15 residues. Trimming removed 3 bases from V and 14 bases from J; junction bases left unmatched: 13. The germline V gene encodes CDR1 MNHEY and CDR2 SMNVEV (reference sequence). CDR3 sequence: CASSLGGQGAYEHYF. Written as DNA, the CDR3 is TGTGCCAGCAGTTTGGGGGGACAGGGGGCTTACGAGCACTACTTC.

The V call is TRBV12-3 or TRBV12-4, the J call TRBJ2-6; tentatively, D is TRBD1 (6 bases). This CDR3 is built from 17 residues. V was trimmed by 2 bases and J by 0 bases, leaving 11 bases between them. CDR3 sequence reads: CASSLSTGNSGANVLTF. The CDR3 DNA reads as TGTGCCAGCAGTTTATCTACAGGGAACTCTGGGGCCAACGTCCTGACTTTC.

The rearrangement links TRBV12-3 or TRBV12-4 to TRBJ1-1, with 7 positions matching TRBD1. The V and J ends lost 5 bases and 6 bases, in that order; junction bases with no gene match: 9. CDR3 length: 14 amino acids. The CDR3 here is CASSRTNRGAEAFF. The CDR3 region has the DNA TGTGCCAGCAGTCGAACAAACAGGGGAGCTGAAGCTTTCTTT.

This clonotype was counted between two and nine times. The rearrangement uses TRBV4-1 and TRBJ2-7, with TRBD1 matching 7 bases. Germline V gene data show CDR1 as MGHRA and CDR2 as YSYEKL. There are 14 residues in the CDR3. Germline trimming cut 4 bases from V and 3 bases from J; bases unmatched to any gene: 6. Written as DNA, the CDR3 is TGCGCCAGCAGCCTCGGGACAGCGGACTACGAGCAGTACTTC. Amino acid sequence: CASSLGTADYEQYF.

The genes are TRBV3-1 and TRBJ2-4, with 7 bases that match TRBD2. The J call may be mistaken, given a closer DNA end match to TRBJ2-7. Germline loops: CDR1 LGHDT, CDR2 YNNKEL (reference sequence). This CDR3 contains 14 residues. The CDR3 loop reads CASSSSGVVNEQYF. In DNA form, the CDR3 reads TGTGCCAGCAGCTCGAGCGGGGTCGTCAACGAGCAGTACTTC.

V usage is TRBV7-2 and J usage is TRBJ1-2, with 8 bases fitting TRBD1. Germline V gene sequence: CDR1 SGHTA, CDR2 FQGNSA. This CDR3 region has 16 residues. With 5 bases clipped from V and 7 bases from J, the junction kept 15 bases outside the gene matches. The CDR3 region is CASSTYAGTGRGGYTF. The CDR3 DNA reads TGTGCCAGCAGCACCTATGCCGGGACAGGCCGGGGTGGCTACACCTTC.

This chain joins TRBV6-2 or TRBV6-3 and TRBJ1-1; D gene uncertain. Germline V CDR1 and CDR2: MNHEY, SVGEGT. V lost 6 bases, J lost 6 bases, and 11 bases lay in between. The CDR3 runs to 12 residues. The CDR3 here is CASSSQKPEAFF. The DNA for the CDR3 is TGTGCCAGCAGCTCACAGAAGCCTGAAGCTTTCTTT.

This clonotype has only a few counts. The chain uses TRBV4-3 and TRBJ1-4; 10 nucleotides agree with TRBD1. The CDR3 spans 16 residues. Losses at the gene ends were 0 bases for V and 7 bases for J; bases not matched to a gene: 5. Germline lookup yields CDR1 LGHNA and CDR2 YSLEER. The CDR3 loop reads CASSQDTRTGGEKLFF. The CDR3 DNA reads TGCGCCAGCAGCCAAGATACAAGGACAGGGGGTGAAAAACTGTTTTTT.

This chain connects TRBV5-1 to TRBJ1-4; 10 nucleotides line up with TRBD1. Germline-derived CDR1 and CDR2 are SGHRS and YFSETQ. The CDR3 is made up of 13 amino acids. Losses at the gene ends were 3 bases for V and 14 bases for J; bases not matched to a gene: 7. DNA for the CDR3: TGCGCCAGCAGCTGGGGGACAGGGGAGTCCCTGTTTTTT. It translates to CASSWGTGESLFF.

In its sample, this clonotype was seen a few times. The chain uses TRBV5-1 and TRBJ2-5, with 13 positions matching TRBD2. CDR1 is SGHRS, CDR2 YFSETQ, per germline. The CDR3 spans 15 residues. Germline trimming cut 7 bases from V and 3 bases from J; bases unmatched to any gene: 6. CDR3 in amino acids: CASVLGTSGEETQYF. In DNA form, the CDR3 reads TGCGCCAGCGTACTCGGGACTAGCGGGGAAGAGACCCAGTACTTC.

V usage is TRBV5-6 and J usage is TRBJ2-3; weak D call: TRBD1 (5 bases). Germline V gene lookup returns CDR1 SGHDT and CDR2 YYEEEE. The germline V and J ends were trimmed by 4 bases and 1 base, with 13 bases remaining between them. CDR3 size: 15 residues. CDR3 sequence (DNA): TGTGCCAGCAGCCAGGGTGCGAGTCGCACAGATACGCAGTATTTT. It translates to CASSQGASRTDTQYF.